This is a list of T cell receptor beta chains from one sample in a study of vaccination and CD4 T cells after COVID-19. Using its own MiXCR run on the PCR reads, TCRdb lists one record per CDR3 protein. The sample holds about 21,000 distinct CDR3 sequences, about 50% seen once. The antigens for these receptors are not known. Specimen: CD4+ T cells from blood, cultured in vitro. The source of these receptors is a human donor who had recovered from COVID-19. Both conserved end residues are part of each CDR3. A D gene is named only where the DNA matches it firmly. A clone size is listed for some rows: how often the clone was seen (once, few, many), or a class if it is expanded.

few,TRBJ2-3,.,TRBV15,CATSREQGIDTQYF,TGTGCCACCAGCAGAGAACAGGGTATAGATACGCAGTATTTT
.,TRBJ1-1,.,TRBV7-2,CASSLYTEAFF,TGTGCCAGCAGCTTATACACTGAAGCTTTCTTT
.,TRBJ2-1,TRBD2,TRBV7-8,CASSVPTRGKNEQFF,TGTGCCAGCAGCGTACCCACGCGGGGGAAGAATGAGCAGTTCTTC
.,TRBJ2-7,TRBD2,TRBV6-2/TRBV6-3,CASSPSGATYEQYF,TGTGCCAGCAGCCCTAGCGGGGCCACCTACGAGCAGTACTTC
.,TRBJ1-1,.,TRBV30,CAQRGGNTEAFF,TGTGCCCAACGGGGGGGGAACACTGAAGCTTTCTTT
few,TRBJ2-6,TRBD1,TRBV6-1,CASREDRAGANVLTF,TGTGCCAGCAGAGAAGACAGGGCTGGGGCCAACGTCCTGACTTTC
.,TRBJ2-3,.,TRBV25-1,CASSEFKGWDTDTQYF,TGTGCCAGCAGTGAATTTAAGGGGTGGGACACAGATACGCAGTATTTT
few,TRBJ2-5,.,TRBV21-1,CASSKEAGTSPPNLTQYF,TGTGCCAGCAGCAAAGAGGCCGGGACATCGCCCCCGAATTTGACCCAGTACTTC
few,TRBJ1-5,.,TRBV21-1,CASSGRKGGRFGQPQHF,TGTGCCAGCAGCGGGCGGAAGGGGGGGCGATTTGGTCAGCCCCAGCATTTT
.,TRBJ1-2,.,TRBV24-1,CATSDLTGNYGYTF,TGTGCCACCAGTGATTTAACCGGGAACTATGGCTACACCTTC
.,TRBJ1-2,.,TRBV7-9,CATMAGDYGYTF,TGTGCCACGATGGCCGGAGACTATGGCTACACCTTC
few,TRBJ2-7,TRBD1,TRBV7-8,CASSPWTGDPFGDEQYF,TGTGCCAGCAGCCCCTGGACAGGCGATCCTTTCGGCGACGAGCAGTACTTC
.,TRBJ2-5,TRBD2,TRBV20-1,CSARHSSGSHQETQYF,TGCAGTGCTAGACACTCTAGCGGGTCACACCAAGAGACCCAGTACTTC
.,TRBJ2-2,.,TRBV5-1,CASSQDALGTGELFF,TGCGCCAGCAGCCAGGACGCTTTGGGCACCGGGGAGCTGTTTTTT
.,TRBJ1-5,.,TRBV7-8,CASSFGPNQPQHF,TGTGCCAGCAGCTTCGGTCCGAATCAGCCCCAGCATTTT
.,TRBJ1-4,.,TRBV6-1,CAGSELFGASNEKLFF,TGTGCCGGCAGTGAATTATTTGGCGCCAGTAATGAAAAACTGTTTTTT
.,TRBJ1-4,.,TRBV27,CASSPTRWSRPEKLFF,TGTGCCAGCAGCCCTACGAGGTGGTCCCGTCCTGAAAAACTGTTTTTT
few,TRBJ2-5,TRBD1,TRBV27,CASSSRDRGFRGQETQYF,TGTGCCAGCAGCTCCCGGGACAGGGGGTTCAGAGGGCAAGAGACCCAGTACTTC
.,TRBJ1-6,TRBD1,TRBV20-1,CSAPPGTGGRNSPLHF,TGCAGTGCGCCACCCGGGACAGGGGGACGGAATTCACCCCTCCACTTT
few,TRBJ2-7,TRBD1,TRBV6-1,CASRTGQDYYEQYF,TGTGCCAGCAGGACGGGACAGGATTACTACGAGCAGTACTTC